The 27 T cell receptor beta chains given below trace back to one sample, sequenced in a study of sequential checkpoint blockade in melanoma. The treatment here: randomized to nivolumab then ipilimumab (arm A) or the reverse (arm B). TCRdb keeps only in-frame clones here, not all; method: immunoSEQ multiplex PCR. Of about 19,000 clones listed, about two thirds were seen once; the top ten hold roughly 22%. This specimen was CD8+ T cells sorted from blood (inferred from file names), taken from a patient given nivolumab and ipilimumab in sequence. The receptors derive from a human donor with melanoma.

The CDR3 nucleotides read TGTGCCAGCAGTTTGTTGGACAGCTTGAACACCGGGGAGCTGTTTTTT. Amino acids: CASSLLDSLNTGELFF. This rearrangement joins TRBV27 to TRBJ2-2; a possible D gene is TRBD1 (6 bases). Per the germline V gene, CDR1 is MNHEY and CDR2 is SMNVEV (reference sequence). V dropped 3 bases and J dropped 1 base, with 12 bases sitting between them. The CDR3 covers 16 residues.

This clone showed up just once. This rearrangement joins TRBV27 to TRBJ1-5; weak D call: TRBD1 (5 bases). CDR3 size: 13 residues. Trimming pared 6 bases from V and 4 bases from J, leaving 10 bases between. In germline, CDR1 is MNHEY, CDR2 SMNVEV (reference sequence). CDR3 nucleotides: TGTGCCAGCAGCTGGGGGGGGAATCAGCCCCAGCATTTT. Residues: CASSWGGNQPQHF.

Only one count was recorded for this clone. V gene TRBV4-1 combines with J gene TRBJ1-1, with D hard to call. Germline V lookup: CDR1 MGHRA, CDR2 YSYEKL. The CDR3 covers 12 residues. V was cut by 9 bases and J by 5 bases, with 13 bases left in between. The CDR3 region is CASEPRQTEAFF. CDR3 sequence (DNA): TGCGCCAGTGAGCCGCGCCAAACTGAAGCTTTCTTT.

The J gene is TRBJ1-1, the V gene TRBV9, with TRBD1 matching over 9 bases. With V trimmed by 4 bases and J by 0 bases, 16 bases remained unmatched. The length of the CDR3 is 19 residues. Germline-derived CDR1 and CDR2 are SGDLS and YYNGEE. The CDR3 reads CASSPYPLGGQGMNTEAFF. The CDR3 DNA follows: TGTGCCAGCAGCCCCTACCCCCTGGGAGGACAGGGGATGAACACTGAAGCTTTCTTT.

This clone was picked up a small number of times. The chain links TRBV19 to TRBJ2-7, with D possibly TRBD1 on 6 matching bases. Germline CDR1 and CDR2: LNHDA and SQIVND (reference sequence). This CDR3 is 15 amino acids long. V dropped 9 bases and J dropped 1 base, with 19 bases sitting between them. The CDR3 loop is CASSLVAGASYEQYF. The CDR3 DNA is TGTGCCAGCAGCTTAGTGGCAGGGGCGTCCTACGAGCAGTACTTC.

The chain uses TRBV9 and TRBJ2-1; D gene uncertain. Per the germline V gene, CDR1 is SGDLS and CDR2 is YYNGEE. V was pared by 0 bases and J by 8 bases, with 18 bases between. The CDR3 sequence is 16 residues long. The CDR3: CASSVDDLYSPDEQFF. The CDR3 nucleotides are TGTGCCAGCAGCGTAGACGATCTTTACAGCCCCGATGAGCAGTTCTTC.

The rearrangement uses TRBV6-5 and TRBJ2-2; possibly TRBD1 for D (5 bases). Deletions cut 0 bases from V and 2 bases from J, with 7 bases between. CDR1 is MNHEY, CDR2 SVGAGI, per germline. CDR3 length equals 15 residues. The CDR3: CASSYSGANTGELFF. Written as DNA, the CDR3 is TGTGCCAGCAGTTACTCAGGGGCCAACACCGGGGAGCTGTTTTTT.

The chain joins TRBV6-5 to TRBJ2-1, with 8 positions matching TRBD1. Germline loops: CDR1 MNHEY, CDR2 SVGAGI. Trimming removed 10 bases from V and 6 bases from J; junction bases left unmatched: 8. The CDR3 loop spans 13 amino acids. CDR3 loop: CATRDRSSNEQFF. The CDR3 coding sequence is TGTGCCACCCGGGACAGGAGCTCCAATGAGCAGTTCTTC.

This chain connects TRBV7-9 to TRBJ1-1, with 9 bases that match TRBD1. V was clipped by 5 bases and J by 1 base; unmatched bases: 8. Germline lookup yields CDR1 SEHNR and CDR2 FQNEAQ (reference sequence). CDR3 length: 16 amino acids. The CDR3 DNA is TGTGCCAGCAGCCATCGACAGGGGGAGCAGAACACTGAAGCTTTCTTT. Its protein is CASSHRQGEQNTEAFF. The variable domain in full, with the rest retrieved from reference TRBV7-9 and TRBJ1-1, is DTGVSQNPRHKITKRGQNVTFRCDPISEHNRLYWYRQTLGQGPEFLTYFQNEAQLEKSRLLSDRFSAERPKGSFSTLEIQRTEQGDSAMYLCASSHRQGEQNTEAFFGQGTRLTVV.

The chain carries TRBV9 and TRBJ1-4; D might be TRBD1 (6 bases). The CDR3 has 15 residues. Germline V CDR1 and CDR2: SGDLS, YYNGEE. Trimming stripped 3 bases from V and 3 bases from J, with 12 bases between. The CDR3 protein is CASSEGQLANEKLFF. In nucleotides, the CDR3 is TGTGCCAGCAGCGAGGGACAACTCGCTAATGAAAAACTGTTTTTT.

The V gene is TRBV11-2, the J gene TRBJ2-7; maybe TRBD2 (5 bases). This CDR3 region has 15 residues. Per the germline V gene, CDR1 is SGHAT and CDR2 is FQNNGV. V lost 2 bases and J lost 0, with 11 bases in between. CDR3 coding DNA: TGTGCCAGCAGCTTATATCCGGGGTCCTCCTACGAGCAGTACTTC. Encoded protein: CASSLYPGSSYEQYF.

The V call is TRBV29-1, the J call TRBJ2-4; 7 bases map to TRBD2. Germline V gene sequence: CDR1 SQVTM, CDR2 ANQGSEA. The CDR3 totals 15 residues. The J segment lost 0 bases and the V segment lost 4 bases, leaving 6 bases of the junction unmatched. CDR3 in DNA: TGCAGCGTTGTAGGGACTACCCTAGCCAAAAACATTCAGTACTTC. Translated: CSVVGTTLAKNIQYF.

The chain has TRBV25-1 and TRBJ1-1; 8 bases are shared with TRBD1. Germline V gives CDR1 MGHDK, CDR2 SYGVNS. The V gene end was trimmed by 4 bases and the J gene end by 1 base; junction bases not matched to a gene: 2. The CDR3 has 14 residues. The CDR3 protein is CASSVGQGNTEAFF. As DNA, the CDR3 is TGTGCCAGCAGTGTTGGACAGGGGAACACTGAAGCTTTCTTT.

The chain recombines TRBV14 with TRBJ2-2; 8 bases are a match to TRBD1. CDR3 length equals 16 residues. Per the germline V gene, CDR1 is SGHDN and CDR2 is FVKESK. The J segment lost 1 base and the V segment lost 4 bases, leaving 5 bases of the junction unmatched. The CDR3 is CASSPRGTGNTGELFF. Written as DNA, the CDR3 is TGTGCCAGCAGCCCCCGGGGGACAGGGAACACCGGGGAGCTGTTTTTT.

V is TRBV18 and J is TRBJ1-4; D is unclear. Trimming stripped 6 bases from V and 4 bases from J, with 12 bases between. Germline CDR1 and CDR2: KGHSH and LQKENI. The CDR3 has 14 residues. The CDR3 sequence: CASSWRSYNEKLFF. The CDR3 DNA reads as TGTGCCAGCTCTTGGAGGAGTTATAATGAAAAACTGTTTTTT.

This clone is deemed medium-sized. The CDR3 spells CASSPRTGTFDEQYF. The CDR3 DNA reads as TGTGCCAGCAGCCCCCGGACAGGGACCTTCGACGAGCAGTACTTC. V and J are TRBV14 and TRBJ2-7, with 8 bases identical to TRBD1. Germline-derived CDR1 and CDR2 are SGHDN and FVKESK. This CDR3 has 15 residues. Trimming at V came to 4 bases and at J to 5 bases, leaving 10 bases not matched to a gene.

J is TRBJ2-1 and V is TRBV7-6; D may be TRBD1 (7 bases). V dropped 1 base and J dropped 9 bases, with 16 bases sitting between them. Germline V gene sequence: CDR1 SGHVS, CDR2 FNYEAQ. The CDR3 consists of 15 residues. In DNA, the CDR3 is TGTGCCAGCAGCTTAGTCGTGGAGGGGGCGGGTGAGCAGTTCTTC. Its translation is CASSLVVEGAGEQFF. The full variable domain, in which reference TRBV7-6 and TRBJ2-1 provide the parts outside the CDR3, is GAGVSQSPRYKVTKRGQDVALRCDPISGHVSLYWYRQALGQGPEFLTYFNYEAQQDKSGLPNDRFSAERPEGSISTLTIQRTEQRDSAMYRCASSLVVEGAGEQFFGPGTRLTVL.

The chain uses TRBV15 and TRBJ2-1, with a possible D match to TRBD2 (5 bases). The V end was cut by 6 bases, the J end by 6 bases, with 15 bases between. CDR1 and CDR2 from the germline V gene are LNHNV and YYDKDF (reference sequence). There are 14 residues in the CDR3. CDR3 amino acids: CATRAAAGRNEQFF. Written as DNA, the CDR3 is TGTGCCACCAGGGCGGCTGCGGGTCGCAATGAGCAGTTCTTC. Filled out from reference TRBV15 and TRBJ2-1, the complete variable domain reads DAMVIQNPRYQVTQFGKPVTLSCSQTLNHNVMYWYQQKSSQAPKLLFHYYDKDFNNEADTPDNFQSRRPNTSFCFLDIRSPGLGDTAMYLCATRAAAGRNEQFFGPGTRLTVL.

The chain is built from TRBV28 and TRBJ1-5, with D possibly being TRBD1 (5 bases). Trimming shortened V by 1 base and J by 9 bases, and 22 bases separated the two germline ends. The V gene's germline CDR1 is MDHEN and CDR2 SYDVKM. The CDR3 has 17 amino acids. Here the CDR3 reads CASSLLGFGGYEGPQHF. The CDR3 DNA reads TGTGCCAGCAGTTTATTGGGGTTTGGGGGGTACGAGGGGCCCCAGCATTTT. Full variable domain (rest looked up from reference TRBV28 and TRBJ1-5): DVKVTQSSRYLVKRTGEKVFLECVQDMDHENMFWYRQDPGLGLRLIYFSYDVKMKEKGDIPEGYSVSREKKERFSLILESASTNQTSMYLCASSLLGFGGYEGPQHFGDGTRLSIL.

The gene calls are TRBV30 and TRBJ1-2; tentatively, D is TRBD1 (5 bases). Trimming cost V 2 bases and J 8 bases, with 15 bases left between them. Germline-derived CDR1 and CDR2 are GTSNPN and SVGIG (reference sequence). The CDR3 totals 13 residues. CDR3 DNA sequence: TGTGCCTGGAGTCCTACAGGCGCCTGGGGCTACACCTTC. Translation: CAWSPTGAWGYTF.

This chain uses TRBV5-1 with TRBJ2-1; 9 bases are a match to TRBD1. The CDR3 is 17 residues long. V was pared by 5 bases and J by 3 bases, with 12 bases of the junction left unmatched. Per the germline V gene, CDR1 is SGHRS and CDR2 is YFSETQ. CDR3 coding DNA: TGCGCCAGCAGGCAGAAAACCGGGACAGGGCTCTACAATGAGCAGTTCTTC. This sequence encodes CASRQKTGTGLYNEQFF.

The V gene is TRBV16, the J gene TRBJ1-1, with TRBD1 as a possible D gene (5 bases). The ends were cut back, 0 bases at V and 1 base at J, with 15 bases in the middle. The CDR3 extends over 17 amino acids. CDR1 and CDR2 (germline): KGHSY, FQNENV. Written as DNA, the CDR3 is TGTGCCAGCAGCCAATCTAGGGGCACCACGCCGAACACTGAAGCTTTCTTT. Protein product: CASSQSRGTTPNTEAFF.

The table lists this clone with a few counts. An end of the junction differs from the germline gene, which may be a read error. The CDR3 reads CASSDSRDTGELFF. DNA of the CDR3: TGTGCCAGCAGTGACTCCAGGGACACCGGGGAGCTGTTTTTT. The chain carries TRBV6-5 and TRBJ2-2; perhaps TRBD1 as D (5 bases). This CDR3 region has 14 residues. Germline V gene data show CDR1 as MNHEY and CDR2 as SVGAGI.

The rearrangement links TRBV28 to TRBJ2-7, with 7 bases identical to TRBD1. The V segment lost 8 bases and the J segment 4 bases; nucleotides outside the gene matches: 17. This CDR3 has 16 residues. Per the germline V gene, CDR1 is MDHEN and CDR2 is SYDVKM. The CDR3 DNA follows: TGTGCCAGCGGATTCAGGGGGACGCGTGGAAAATACGAGCAGTACTTC. This codes for CASGFRGTRGKYEQYF. The whole variable domain, remainder taken from reference TRBV28 and TRBJ2-7, is DVKVTQSSRYLVKRTGEKVFLECVQDMDHENMFWYRQDPGLGLRLIYFSYDVKMKEKGDIPEGYSVSREKKERFSLILESASTNQTSMYLCASGFRGTRGKYEQYFGPGTRLTVT.

This clone was counted once. The chain links TRBV5-6 to TRBJ2-5, with D possibly matching TRBD1 (7 bases). Germline loops: CDR1 SGHDT, CDR2 YYEEEE. Trimming left V 4 bases short and J 2 bases short, with 18 bases between. The CDR3 length is 16 residues. In nucleotides, the CDR3 is TGTGCCAGCAGCCATGACGCGGGACAGCCACAAGAGACCCAGTACTTC. Residues: CASSHDAGQPQETQYF. The full variable domain, in which reference TRBV5-6 and TRBJ2-5 provide the parts outside the CDR3, is DAGVTQSPTHLIKTRGQQVTLRCSPKSGHDTVSWYQQALGQGPQFIFQYYEEEERQRGNFPDRFSGHQFPNYSSELNVNALLLGDSALYLCASSHDAGQPQETQYFGPGTRLLVL.

The J gene is TRBJ1-2, the V gene TRBV19, with TRBD1 matching 9 bases. The CDR3 extends over 17 amino acids. Unmatched junction bases numbered 10, after V lost 3 bases and J lost 2 bases. The germline V gene has CDR1 LNHDA and CDR2 SQIVND (reference sequence). CDR3 loop: CASSILPGTGRNYGYTF. CDR3 sequence (DNA): TGTGCCAGTAGTATTCTACCCGGGACAGGGAGGAACTATGGCTACACCTTC.

This clone came up a few times. This chain connects TRBV13 to TRBJ2-5, with 9 bases aligning to TRBD2. Per germline, CDR1 PRHDT and CDR2 FYEKMQ (reference sequence). V was clipped by 4 bases and J by 5 bases; unmatched bases: 2. This CDR3 has 13 residues. CDR3 in DNA: TGTGCCAGCAGCTATAGCGGGGGTGAGACCCAGTACTTC. Its translation is CASSYSGGETQYF. Combining the CDR3 with reference TRBV13 and TRBJ2-5 gives the whole variable domain AAGVIQSPRHLIKEKRETATLKCYPIPRHDTVYWYQQGPGQDPQFLISFYEKMQSDKGSIPDRFSAQQFSDYHSELNMSSLELGDSALYFCASSYSGGETQYFGPGTRLLVL.